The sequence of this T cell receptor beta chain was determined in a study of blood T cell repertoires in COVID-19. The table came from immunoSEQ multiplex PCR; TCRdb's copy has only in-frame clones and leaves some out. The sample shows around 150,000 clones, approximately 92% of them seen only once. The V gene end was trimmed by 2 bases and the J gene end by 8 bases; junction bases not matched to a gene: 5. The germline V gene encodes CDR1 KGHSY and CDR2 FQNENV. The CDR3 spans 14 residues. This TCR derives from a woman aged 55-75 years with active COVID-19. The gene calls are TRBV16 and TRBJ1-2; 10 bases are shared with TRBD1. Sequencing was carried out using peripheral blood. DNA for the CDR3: TGTGCCAGCAGCCAAACGGACAGGGGGAGAGGCTACACCTTC. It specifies CASSQTDRGRGYTF. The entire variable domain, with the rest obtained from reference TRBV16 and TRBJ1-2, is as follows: GEEVAQTPKHLVRGEGQKAKLYCAPIKGHSYVFWYQQVLKNEFKFLISFQNENVFDETGMPKERFSAKCLPNSPCSLEIQATKLEDSAVYFCASSQTDRGRGYTFGSGTRLTVV.